This TCR beta chain was sequenced in a study of OX40 agonist ivuxolimab in advanced cancers. For the study in its entirety: Ivuxolimab, which targeted the costimulatory receptor OX40 (CD134), was an agonistic, fully human IgG2 monoclonal antibody. Intravenous ivuxolimab was administered to patients every 2 weeks at six dose levels: 0.01, 0.1, 0.3, 1.5, 3 and 10 mg/kg. Among the approximately 54 dose-escalation patients, around 19 had hepatocellular carcinoma, 15 or so melanoma, 9 renal cell carcinoma and 9 head and neck cancer. A male proportion of roughly 85% and a mean age of 60 years, ranging from 23 to 79, were recorded for the dose-escalation cohort. Prior anti-PD-1, anti-PD-L1 or anti-CTLA-4 therapy was permitted, and 40% of dose-escalation patients had received checkpoint inhibitors. Partial responses occurred in three dose-escalation patients, of whom one had hepatocellular carcinoma and two had cutaneous melanoma. Peripheral TCRbeta sequencing was intended to test whether TCR sequence diversity was altered and clonal T-cell expansion was caused by ivuxolimab. The paper describes the monotherapy dose-escalation part (N ≈ 49 patients) of the phase I trial of ivuxolimab.

Overall study outcomes, separate from this receptor: Clonal expansion of both CD4+ and CD8+ blood T cells was observed from baseline to week 6 at doses 0.1 to 3.0 mg/kg. Low levels of normalized T-cell clonal expansion were also seen in some patients who did not respond. After ivuxolimab, CD8+ T cells had more expanded clones than CD4+ T cells on average. In the 0.1-3.0 mg/kg groups, partial responders were among the patients with the lowest normalized peripheral clonal expansion, particularly in CD8+ T cells. Antigen specificity was not determined for the clonally expanded peripheral T cells.

About this clone: The antigen this receptor binds is unknown. No per-base quality is available; no much larger clone lies one base away.

Genomic DNA was extracted from sorted cells for sequencing of the TCRbeta CDR3 region. The immunoSEQ Assay was used for sequencing of TCRbeta CDR3 regions. This is the immuneACCESS table as TCRdb keeps it, with only in-frame sequences that have V and J called. A part of the clones is gone; compared with another copy, unresolved V genes explain less than half, and the rest is unexplained. Present in this sample are tens of thousands of clones, approximately 90% of which were seen just once. Roughly a third of the sample comes from the top ten. V loses 5 bases at its end and J loses 4 bases; junction bases beyond the gene matches: 6. The CDR3 measures 14 amino acids from cysteine to phenylalanine. Here the CDR3 DNA is all that survives: 42 bases in frame from base 1. Taken from the germline V gene (reference sequence), the CDR1 and CDR2 loops are SEHNR and FQNEAQ. The trial excluded patients who had a history of autoimmune disease or were on systemic immunosuppression. Peripheral blood for TCR sequencing was drawn from every dose cohort at baseline, at cycle 4 day 1 and at cycle 7 day 1. Samples were obtained from an open-label, multicenter, first-in-human phase I dose-escalation trial of ivuxolimab. The trial enrolled adults with locally advanced or metastatic head and neck squamous cell, hepatocellular, melanoma or renal cell carcinoma. Before TCR sequencing, CD4+ T cells and CD8+ T cells were sorted from peripheral blood as separate populations.

This sequence originates from an adult with an advanced solid tumor such as melanoma, head and neck, liver or kidney cancer. Rearrangement joined TRBV7-9 to TRBJ2-5; 8 central bases correspond to TRBD1. Sequences were derived from CD4+ or CD8+ T cells sorted from blood, sampled in a trial of the OX40 agonist ivuxolimab. The bases read TGTGCCAGCAGCCCGGAGGACAGGGCAGAGACCCAGTACTTC. It translates to CASSPEDRAETQYF.